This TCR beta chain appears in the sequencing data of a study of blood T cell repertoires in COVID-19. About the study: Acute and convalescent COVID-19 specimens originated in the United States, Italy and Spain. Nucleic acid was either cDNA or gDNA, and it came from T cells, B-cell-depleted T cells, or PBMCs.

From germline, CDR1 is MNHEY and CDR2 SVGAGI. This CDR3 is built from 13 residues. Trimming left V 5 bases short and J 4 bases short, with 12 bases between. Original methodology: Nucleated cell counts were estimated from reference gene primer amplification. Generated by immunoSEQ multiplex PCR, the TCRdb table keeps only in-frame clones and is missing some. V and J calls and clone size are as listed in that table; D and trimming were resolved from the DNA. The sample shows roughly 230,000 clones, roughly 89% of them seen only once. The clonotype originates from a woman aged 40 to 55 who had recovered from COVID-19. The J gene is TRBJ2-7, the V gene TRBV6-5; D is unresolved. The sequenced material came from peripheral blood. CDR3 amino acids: CASSSFLGYEQYV. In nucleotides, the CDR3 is TGTGCCAGCAGTAGTTTTCTCGGGTACGAGCAGTACGTC.